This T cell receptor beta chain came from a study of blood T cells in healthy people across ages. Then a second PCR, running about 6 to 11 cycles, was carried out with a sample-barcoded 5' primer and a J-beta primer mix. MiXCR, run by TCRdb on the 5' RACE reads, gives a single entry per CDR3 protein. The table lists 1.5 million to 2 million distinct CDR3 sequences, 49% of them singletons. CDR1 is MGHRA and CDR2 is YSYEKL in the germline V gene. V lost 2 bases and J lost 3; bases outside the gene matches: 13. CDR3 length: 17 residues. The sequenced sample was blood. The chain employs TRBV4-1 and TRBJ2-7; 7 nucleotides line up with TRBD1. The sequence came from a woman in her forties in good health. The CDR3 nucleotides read TGCGCCAGCAGCCAAAGGGTACCGACAGGGATTCACTACGAGCAGTACTTC. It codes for CASSQRVPTGIHYEQYF.